The 23 T cell receptor beta chains below come from one sample, sequenced in a study of blood T cell repertoires in COVID-19. Using immunoSEQ multiplex PCR, the repertoire was profiled, and TCRdb retains in-frame clones only, with some absent. The sample records 40,000 to 65,000 clones, 85% to 90% being singletons. Input material: peripheral blood. Source of these receptors: a man between 65 and 85 years old with active COVID-19.

CDR3 sequence: CASRDNGSEKLFF. The CDR3 coding sequence is TGTGCCAGCAGGGACAATGGGTCTGAAAAACTGTTTTTT. This chain joins TRBV2 and TRBJ1-4; a weak D match, TRBD1 (5 bases). V lost 6 bases and J 7 bases, leaving 12 bases between the germline ends. This CDR3 comprises 13 residues. Germline V gene lookup returns CDR1 SNHLY and CDR2 FYNNEI. Full variable domain (rest looked up from reference TRBV2 and TRBJ1-4): EPEVTQTPSHQVTQMGQEVILRCVPISNHLYFYWYRQILGQKVEFLVSFYNNEISEKSEIFDDQFSVERPDGSNFTLKIRSTKLEDSAMYFCASRDNGSEKLFFGSGTQLSVL.

The rearrangement joins TRBV30 to TRBJ2-7; 10 positions agree with TRBD1. In germline, CDR1 is GTSNPN, CDR2 SVGIG (reference sequence). The CDR3 has 12 amino acids. V trimming: 8 bases; J trimming: 6 bases; junction bases outside the gene matches: 7. This chain's CDR3 is CAQDRGPLEQYF. The CDR3 nucleotides read TGTGCCCAAGACAGGGGGCCCCTCGAGCAGTACTTC.

J is TRBJ1-2 and V is TRBV3-1 (or the pseudogene TRBV3-2); D gene ambiguous. Germline lookup yields CDR1 LGHDT and CDR2 YNNKEL (reference sequence). This CDR3 has 15 amino acids. Trimming removed 4 bases at V and 4 bases at J, with 16 bases between. The CDR3 DNA reads TGTGCCAGCAGCCTTAGAGGTGCAGACTCCTATGGCTACACCTTC. As protein: CASSLRGADSYGYTF.

This clone was picked up one time. This rearrangement joins TRBV27 to TRBJ1-2; TRBD1 matches at 9 bases. The CDR3 has 17 residues. Germline trimming cut 6 bases from V and 2 bases from J; bases unmatched to any gene: 13. Germline loops: CDR1 MNHEY, CDR2 SMNVEV (reference sequence). DNA for the CDR3: TGTGCCAGCAGCGACCTGCCGGGACAGGGAGACAACTATGGCTACACCTTC. Its translation: CASSDLPGQGDNYGYTF.

The chain has TRBV29-1 and TRBJ1-4; 8 positions agree with TRBD1. V shed 5 bases and J 8 bases; nucleotides not matched to a gene: 7. Germline CDR1 and CDR2: SQVTM and ANQGSEA. This CDR3 comprises 13 residues. This CDR3 is CSVLPTGVEKLFF. The CDR3 DNA reads as TGCAGCGTTCTCCCGACAGGGGTGGAAAAACTGTTTTTT. The whole variable domain, filled in from reference TRBV29-1 and TRBJ1-4, reads SAVISQKPSRDICQRGTSLTIQCQVDSQVTMMFWYRQQPGQSLTLIATANQGSEATYESGFVIDKFPISRPNLTFSTLTVSNMSPEDSSIYLCSVLPTGVEKLFFGSGTQLSVL.

Worth noting for this clone: Other nucleotide sequences in the sample specify the same CDR3. J is TRBJ2-2 and V is TRBV7-3, with TRBD1 matching 9 bases. Germline values: CDR1 SGHTA, CDR2 FQGTGA. Unmatched junction bases numbered 7, after V lost 7 bases and J lost 4 bases. This CDR3 comprises 15 residues. The CDR3 sequence: CASTTGTGSTGELFF. In nucleotides, the CDR3 is TGTGCCAGCACTACCGGGACAGGGAGCACCGGGGAGCTGTTTTTT. The whole variable domain, filled in from reference TRBV7-3 and TRBJ2-2, reads GAGVSQTPSNKVTEKGKYVELRCDPISGHTALYWYRQSLGQGPEFLIYFQGTGAADDSGLPNDRFFAVRPEGSVSTLKIQRTERGDSAVYLCASTTGTGSTGELFFGEGSRLTVL.

The chain recombines TRBV2 with TRBJ1-1; TRBD1 matches at 7 bases. Germline loops: CDR1 SNHLY, CDR2 FYNNEI. The junction had 9 bases not matched to a gene; V was cut back by 6 bases and J by 2 bases. The CDR3 contains 15 residues. CDR3 protein: CASSPPGQKNTEAFF. CDR3 DNA sequence: TGTGCCAGCAGCCCCCCGGGACAGAAAAACACTGAAGCTTTCTTT.

V usage is TRBV6-5 and J usage is TRBJ2-5; 7 bases agree with TRBD2. Germline trimming cut 6 bases from V and 4 bases from J; bases unmatched to any gene: 11. The germline V gene has CDR1 MNHEY and CDR2 SVGAGI. The CDR3 has 15 amino acids. CDR3 amino acids: CASSPTRTRGETQYF. CDR3 coding DNA: TGTGCCAGCAGCCCCACCAGGACTAGAGGAGAGACCCAGTACTTC.

V is TRBV7-6 and J is TRBJ1-1, with a weak D call TRBD1 (6 bases). The V and J ends lost 5 bases and 1 base respectively, with 17 bases between them. The CDR3 contains 16 residues. From germline, CDR1 is SGHVS and CDR2 FNYEAQ. CDR3 sequence reads: CASSGSSGTRNTEAFF. DNA for the CDR3: TGTGCCAGCAGCGGGTCCTCCGGGACAAGGAACACTGAAGCTTTCTTT.

The chain joins TRBV3-1 (or the pseudogene TRBV3-2) to TRBJ2-3, with D hard to call. This CDR3 is built from 13 residues. The germline gives CDR1 LGHDT, CDR2 YNNKEL (reference sequence). V gave up 0 bases and J gave up 4 bases, with 5 bases separating them. This CDR3 reads CASSQDLPDTQYF. Here the CDR3 DNA reads TGTGCCAGCAGCCAAGATCTTCCAGATACGCAGTATTTT.

In this sample, this clone turned up once. The V gene is TRBV19, the J gene TRBJ1-6; TRBD1 aligns across 10 bases. CDR1 is LNHDA, CDR2 SQIVND, per germline (reference sequence). The V and J ends lost 7 bases and 9 bases, in that order; junction bases with no gene match: 12. The CDR3 extends over 16 amino acids. Here the CDR3 reads CASKKETGGGFSPLHF. CDR3 bases: TGTGCCAGTAAGAAAGAGACAGGGGGCGGTTTTTCACCCCTCCACTTT.

The J gene is TRBJ2-3, the V gene TRBV7-8, with D unresolved. The germline CDR1 and CDR2 sequences are SGHVS and FQNEAQ. The CDR3 runs 16 residues. The V end lost 7 bases, the J end lost 9 bases, and 26 bases lay between the germline ends. CDR3 sequence reads: CASTPRRLMPPKTQYF. The DNA of the CDR3 is TGTGCCAGCACCCCCCGGCGGTTGATGCCGCCAAAGACGCAGTATTTT.

The chain carries TRBV30 and TRBJ1-2; TRBD1 agrees at 7 bases. CDR3 length equals 13 residues. CDR1 GTSNPN and CDR2 SVGIG come from the germline V gene (reference sequence). Trimming removed 0 bases from V and 5 bases from J; junction bases left unmatched: 3. Here the CDR3 DNA reads TGTGCCTGGAGTGTACCCAGGGGGTATGGCTACACCTTC. The encoded protein is CAWSVPRGYGYTF. The whole variable domain, filled in from reference TRBV30 and TRBJ1-2, reads SQTIHQWPATLVQPVGSPLSLECTVEGTSNPNLYWYRQAAGRGLQLLFYSVGIGQISSEVPQNLSASRPQDRQFILSSKKLLLSDSGFYLCAWSVPRGYGYTFGSGTRLTVV.

The chain carries TRBV10-3 and TRBJ1-2, with D uncertain. CDR3 length: 15 residues. From germline, CDR1 is ENHRY and CDR2 SYGVKD. V lost 0 bases to trimming and J lost 0 bases, with 8 bases between them. CDR3 nucleotide sequence: TGTGCCATCAGTGAGTCCGGGAGAGCTAACTATGGCTACACCTTC. Encoded protein: CAISESGRANYGYTF.

The chain links TRBV7-9 to TRBJ2-4; 9 bases fit TRBD1. The length of the CDR3 is 18 residues. The germline V gene has CDR1 SEHNR and CDR2 FQNEAQ (reference sequence). V shed 5 bases, J shed 0 bases, and the junction held 11 bases outside the gene matches. In DNA, the CDR3 is TGTGCCAGCAGCCCTACCTTGGGACAGGGCGTAGCCAAAAACATTCAGTACTTC. Its protein is CASSPTLGQGVAKNIQYF.

J is TRBJ2-1 and V is TRBV12-5, with TRBD1 matching over 9 bases. The germline V gene has CDR1 LGHNT and CDR2 FRNRAP. V gave up 7 bases and J gave up 9 bases; unmatched junction bases: 10. The length of the CDR3 is 14 residues. CDR3 region: CASVRTGGNGEQFF. CDR3 DNA: TGTGCTAGTGTCCGCACAGGGGGCAATGGTGAGCAGTTCTTC.

The chain is built from TRBV5-1 and TRBJ2-5; possibly TRBD2 for D (5 bases). From germline, CDR1 is SGHRS and CDR2 YFSETQ. CDR3 length: 13 residues. V was clipped by 5 bases and J by 5 bases, with 13 bases between them. CDR3 loop: CASSVSDRETQYF. CDR3 DNA sequence: TGCGCCAGCAGTGTTAGCGATCGGGAGACCCAGTACTTC.

This chain uses TRBV9 with TRBJ1-3; weak D call: TRBD1 (5 bases). CDR3 length equals 16 residues. V was shortened by 3 bases and J by 0 bases, with 13 bases between the two germline ends. The germline gives CDR1 SGDLS, CDR2 YYNGEE. DNA of the CDR3: TGTGCCAGCAGCGGACGGGGGGGAAGCTCTGGAAACACCATATATTTT. It is translated as CASSGRGGSSGNTIYF.

The chain is built from TRBV2 and TRBJ2-5; 10 bases align to TRBD1. V trimming: 7 bases; J trimming: 4 bases; junction bases outside the gene matches: 6. CDR1 is SNHLY and CDR2 is FYNNEI in the germline V gene. CDR3 length: 14 amino acids. The CDR3 DNA reads TGTGCCAGCAAAATGACAGGGGGCGCAGAGACCCAGTACTTC. It encodes CASKMTGGAETQYF.

The rearrangement links TRBV3-1 (or the pseudogene TRBV3-2) to TRBJ1-3; 7 bases align to TRBD1. This CDR3 comprises 15 residues. V shed 1 base, J shed 2 bases, and the junction held 2 bases outside the gene matches. Germline V gene sequence: CDR1 LGHDT, CDR2 YNNKEL (reference sequence). The DNA of the CDR3 is TGTGCCAGCAGCCAAGGAGGGGGCCCTGGAAACACCATATATTTT. Translation gives CASSQGGGPGNTIYF.

This clone appeared a single time. The chain couples TRBV18 to TRBJ1-1; tentative D call: TRBD1 (5 bases). The CDR3 is 16 amino acids. The V gene lost 0 bases and the J gene lost 8 bases, with 19 bases spanning the gap. Germline V lookup: CDR1 KGHSH, CDR2 LQKENI. In DNA form, the CDR3 reads TGTGCCAGCTCACCACCCCCACCCGGGGACTTAACGGAAGCTTTCTTT. It specifies CASSPPPPGDLTEAFF.

The V and J genes are TRBV11-3 and TRBJ2-6; 10 nucleotides agree with TRBD1. Germline V gene sequence: CDR1 SGHNT, CDR2 YENEEA. The J segment lost 4 bases and the V segment lost 5 bases, leaving 5 bases of the junction unmatched. The CDR3 has 16 amino acids. The CDR3 region is CASSPGQGVGANVLTF. The CDR3 bases are TGTGCCAGCAGCCCAGGACAGGGGGTCGGGGCCAACGTCCTGACTTTC.

This chain joins TRBV9 and TRBJ1-2, with TRBD1 identical over 7 bases. Germline trimming cut 4 bases from V and 2 bases from J; bases unmatched to any gene: 5. The CDR3 sequence is 14 residues long. Per germline, CDR1 SGDLS and CDR2 YYNGEE. CDR3 in amino acids: CASSSDRVNYGYTF. In nucleotides, the CDR3 is TGTGCCAGCAGCTCCGACAGGGTAAACTATGGCTACACCTTC.